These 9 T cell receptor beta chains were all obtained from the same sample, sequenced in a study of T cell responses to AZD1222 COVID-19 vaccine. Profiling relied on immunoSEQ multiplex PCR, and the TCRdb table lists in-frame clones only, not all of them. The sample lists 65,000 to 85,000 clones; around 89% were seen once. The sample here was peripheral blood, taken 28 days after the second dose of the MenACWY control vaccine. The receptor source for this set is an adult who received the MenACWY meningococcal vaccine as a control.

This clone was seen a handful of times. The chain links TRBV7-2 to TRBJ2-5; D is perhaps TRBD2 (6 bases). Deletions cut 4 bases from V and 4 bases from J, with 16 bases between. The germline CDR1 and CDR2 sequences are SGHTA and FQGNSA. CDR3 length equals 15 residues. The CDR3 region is CASSYTMVRGETQYF. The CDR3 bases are TGTGCCAGCAGCTACACTATGGTGCGGGGAGAGACCCAGTACTTC.

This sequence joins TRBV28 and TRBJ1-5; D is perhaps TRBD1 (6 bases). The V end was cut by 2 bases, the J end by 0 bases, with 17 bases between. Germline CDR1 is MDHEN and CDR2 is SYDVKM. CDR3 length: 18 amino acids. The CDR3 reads CASSLLLAGGTSNQPQHF. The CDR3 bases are TGTGCCAGCAGTTTACTCCTAGCTGGGGGCACTAGCAATCAGCCCCAGCATTTT.

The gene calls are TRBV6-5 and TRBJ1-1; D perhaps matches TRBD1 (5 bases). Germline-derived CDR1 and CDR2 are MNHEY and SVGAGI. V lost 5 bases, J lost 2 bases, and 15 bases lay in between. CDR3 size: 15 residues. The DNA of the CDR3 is TGTGCCAGCAGTACACGGGACGGACGAAACACTGAAGCTTTCTTT. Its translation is CASSTRDGRNTEAFF.

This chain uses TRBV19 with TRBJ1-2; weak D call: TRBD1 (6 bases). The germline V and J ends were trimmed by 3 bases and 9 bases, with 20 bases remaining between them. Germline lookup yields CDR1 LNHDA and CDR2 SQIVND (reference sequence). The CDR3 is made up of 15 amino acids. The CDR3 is CASSIVSAGQMSYTF. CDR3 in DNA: TGTGCCAGTAGTATTGTTTCTGCTGGACAGATGAGCTACACCTTC.

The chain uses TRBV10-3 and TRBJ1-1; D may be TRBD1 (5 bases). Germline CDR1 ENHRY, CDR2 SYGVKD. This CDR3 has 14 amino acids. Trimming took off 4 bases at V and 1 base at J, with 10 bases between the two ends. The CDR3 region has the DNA TGTGCCATCAGTGCGGGGGGTTCGAACACTGAAGCTTTCTTT. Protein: CAISAGGSNTEAFF.

CDR3 residues: CASSLGQGFDQPQHF. The CDR3 bases are TGTGCCAGTAGTCTGGGACAGGGATTTGATCAGCCCCAGCATTTT. J is TRBJ1-5 and V is TRBV19; TRBD1 matches 9 bases. CDR1 is LNHDA and CDR2 is SQIVND in the germline V gene (reference sequence). The CDR3 covers 15 residues. The V gene end was trimmed by 5 bases and the J gene end by 5 bases; junction bases not matched to a gene: 7.

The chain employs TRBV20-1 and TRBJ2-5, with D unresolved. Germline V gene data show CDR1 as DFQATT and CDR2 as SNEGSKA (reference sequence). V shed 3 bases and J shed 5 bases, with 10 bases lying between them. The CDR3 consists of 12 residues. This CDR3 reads CSASTAGETQYF. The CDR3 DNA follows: TGCAGTGCTAGTACAGCCGGGGAGACCCAGTACTTC.

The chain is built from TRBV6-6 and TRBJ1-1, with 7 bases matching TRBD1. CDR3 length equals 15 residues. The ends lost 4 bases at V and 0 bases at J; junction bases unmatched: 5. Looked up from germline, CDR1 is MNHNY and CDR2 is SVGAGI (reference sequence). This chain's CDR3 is CASSSWDSLNTEAFF. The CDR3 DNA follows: TGTGCCAGCAGTTCATGGGACAGCCTGAACACTGAAGCTTTCTTT.

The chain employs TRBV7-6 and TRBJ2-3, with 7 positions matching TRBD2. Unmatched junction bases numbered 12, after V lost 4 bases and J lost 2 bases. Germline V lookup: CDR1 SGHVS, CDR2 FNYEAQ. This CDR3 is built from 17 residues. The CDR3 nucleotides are TGTGCCAGCAGCTCCCCAGGTGCGGGGGACTTCACAGATACGCAGTATTTT. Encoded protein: CASSSPGAGDFTDTQYF.